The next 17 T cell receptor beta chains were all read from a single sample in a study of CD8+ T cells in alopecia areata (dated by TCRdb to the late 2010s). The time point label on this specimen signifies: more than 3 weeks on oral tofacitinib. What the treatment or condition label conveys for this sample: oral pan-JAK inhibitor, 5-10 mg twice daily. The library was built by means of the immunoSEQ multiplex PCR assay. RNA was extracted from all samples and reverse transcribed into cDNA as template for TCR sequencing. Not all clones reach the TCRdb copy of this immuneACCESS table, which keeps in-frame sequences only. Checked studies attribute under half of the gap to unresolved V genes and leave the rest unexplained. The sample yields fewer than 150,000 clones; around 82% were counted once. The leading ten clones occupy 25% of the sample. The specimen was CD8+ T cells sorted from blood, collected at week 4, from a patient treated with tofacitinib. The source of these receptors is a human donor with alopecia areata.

The CDR3 nucleotides are TGTGCCAGCAGCTTCCCAGGGAACTACGAGCAGTACTTC. As protein: CASSFPGNYEQYF. J is TRBJ2-7 and V is TRBV7-2, with D maybe TRBD1 (5 bases). V dropped 3 bases and J dropped 3 bases, with 9 bases sitting between them. Germline assignment: CDR1 SGHTA and CDR2 FQGNSA. The CDR3 covers 13 residues.

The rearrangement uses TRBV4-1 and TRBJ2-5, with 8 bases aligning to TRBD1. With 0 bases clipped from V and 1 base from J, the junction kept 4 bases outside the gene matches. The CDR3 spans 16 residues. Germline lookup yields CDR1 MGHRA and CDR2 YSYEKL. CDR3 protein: CASSQDLGTGQETQYF. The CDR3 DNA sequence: TGCGCCAGCAGCCAAGATCTCGGGACAGGCCAAGAGACCCAGTACTTC.

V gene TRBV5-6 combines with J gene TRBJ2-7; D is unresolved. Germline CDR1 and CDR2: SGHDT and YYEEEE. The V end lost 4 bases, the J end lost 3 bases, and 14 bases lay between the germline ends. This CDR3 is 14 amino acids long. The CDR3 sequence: CASSLKTTYYEQYF. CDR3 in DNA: TGTGCCAGCAGCCTAAAGACGACCTACTACGAGCAGTACTTC.

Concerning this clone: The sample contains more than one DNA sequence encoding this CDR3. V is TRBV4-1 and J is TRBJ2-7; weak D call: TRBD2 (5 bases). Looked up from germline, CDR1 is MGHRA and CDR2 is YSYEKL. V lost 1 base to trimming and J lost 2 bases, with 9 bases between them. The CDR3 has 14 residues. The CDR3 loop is CASSQGGGPYEQYF. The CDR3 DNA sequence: TGCGCCAGCAGCCAAGGTGGAGGCCCCTACGAGCAGTACTTC.

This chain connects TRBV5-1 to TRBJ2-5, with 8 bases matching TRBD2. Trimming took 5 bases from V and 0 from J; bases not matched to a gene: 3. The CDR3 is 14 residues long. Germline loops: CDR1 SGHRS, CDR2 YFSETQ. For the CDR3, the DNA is TGCGCCAGCAGGAGCGGGGGATACCAAGAGACCCAGTACTTC. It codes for CASRSGGYQETQYF.

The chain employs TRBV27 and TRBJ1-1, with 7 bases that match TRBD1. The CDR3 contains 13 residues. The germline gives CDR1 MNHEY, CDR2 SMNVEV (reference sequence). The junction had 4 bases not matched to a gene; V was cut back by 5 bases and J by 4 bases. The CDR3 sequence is CASSHRGGTEAFF. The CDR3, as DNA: TGTGCCAGCAGTCACAGGGGAGGCACTGAAGCTTTCTTT.

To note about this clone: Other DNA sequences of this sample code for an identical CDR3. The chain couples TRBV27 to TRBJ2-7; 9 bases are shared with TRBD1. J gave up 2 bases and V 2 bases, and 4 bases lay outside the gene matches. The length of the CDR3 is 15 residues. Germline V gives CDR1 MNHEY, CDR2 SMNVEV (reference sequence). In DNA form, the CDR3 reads TGTGCCAGCAGTTTAACCGGGACAGGGACCTACGAGCAGTACTTC. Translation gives CASSLTGTGTYEQYF.

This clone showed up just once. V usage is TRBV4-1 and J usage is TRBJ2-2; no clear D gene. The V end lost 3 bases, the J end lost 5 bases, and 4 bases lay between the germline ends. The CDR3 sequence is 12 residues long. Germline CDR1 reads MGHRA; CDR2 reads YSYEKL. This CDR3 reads CASSQITGELFF. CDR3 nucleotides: TGCGCCAGCAGCCAGATAACCGGGGAGCTGTTTTTT.

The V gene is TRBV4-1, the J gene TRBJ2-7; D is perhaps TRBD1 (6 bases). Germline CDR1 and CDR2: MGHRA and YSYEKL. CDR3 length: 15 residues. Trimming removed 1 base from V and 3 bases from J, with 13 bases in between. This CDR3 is CASSQAGRGHYEQYF. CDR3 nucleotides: TGCGCCAGCAGCCAAGCTGGCAGGGGCCACTACGAGCAGTACTTC.

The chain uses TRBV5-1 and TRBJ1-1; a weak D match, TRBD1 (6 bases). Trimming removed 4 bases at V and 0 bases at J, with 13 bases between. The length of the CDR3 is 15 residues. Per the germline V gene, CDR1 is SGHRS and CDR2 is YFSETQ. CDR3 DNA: TGCGCCAGCAGCGCCGCAGGGGTTATGAACACTGAAGCTTTCTTT. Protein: CASSAAGVMNTEAFF.

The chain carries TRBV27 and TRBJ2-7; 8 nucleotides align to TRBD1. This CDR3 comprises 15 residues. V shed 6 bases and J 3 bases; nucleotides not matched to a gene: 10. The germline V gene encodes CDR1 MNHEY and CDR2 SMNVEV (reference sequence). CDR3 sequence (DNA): TGTGCCAGCAGCCATCAAGGACAGGGTAACTACGAGCAGTACTTC. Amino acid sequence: CASSHQGQGNYEQYF.

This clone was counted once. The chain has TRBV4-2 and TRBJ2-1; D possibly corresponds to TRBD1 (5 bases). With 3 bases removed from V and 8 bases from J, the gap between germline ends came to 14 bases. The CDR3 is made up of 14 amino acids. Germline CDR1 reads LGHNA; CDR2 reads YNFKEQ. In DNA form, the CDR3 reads TGTGCCAGCAGCCATGATACAGGTTTCGATGAGCAGTTCTTC. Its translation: CASSHDTGFDEQFF.

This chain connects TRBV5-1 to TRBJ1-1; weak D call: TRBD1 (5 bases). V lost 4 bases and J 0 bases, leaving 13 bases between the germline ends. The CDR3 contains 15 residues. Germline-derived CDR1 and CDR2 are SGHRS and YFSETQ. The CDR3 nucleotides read TGCGCCAGCAGCGAAGACAGATCTCTGAACACTGAAGCTTTCTTT. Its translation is CASSEDRSLNTEAFF.

CDR3 in DNA: TGTGCCAGCAGCTTAGCCACAGATACGCAGTATTTT. Residues: CASSLATDTQYF. This rearrangement joins TRBV13 to TRBJ2-3; D remains ambiguous. The germline V gene encodes CDR1 PRHDT and CDR2 FYEKMQ (reference sequence). The CDR3 has 12 amino acids. The V gene lost 1 base and the J gene lost 2 bases, with 1 base spanning the gap.

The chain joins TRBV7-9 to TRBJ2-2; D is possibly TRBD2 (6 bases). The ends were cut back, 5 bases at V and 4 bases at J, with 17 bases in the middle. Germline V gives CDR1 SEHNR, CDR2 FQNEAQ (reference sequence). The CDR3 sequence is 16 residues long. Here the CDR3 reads CASSRPRGIGTGELFF. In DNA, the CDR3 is TGTGCCAGCAGCCGACCTCGGGGGATCGGCACCGGGGAGCTGTTTTTT.

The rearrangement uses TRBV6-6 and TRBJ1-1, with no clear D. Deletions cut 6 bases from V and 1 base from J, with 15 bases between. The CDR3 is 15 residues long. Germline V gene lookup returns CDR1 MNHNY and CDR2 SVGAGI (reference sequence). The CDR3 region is CASRLLRHENTEAFF. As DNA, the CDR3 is TGTGCCAGCAGACTCTTACGTCATGAGAACACTGAAGCTTTCTTT.

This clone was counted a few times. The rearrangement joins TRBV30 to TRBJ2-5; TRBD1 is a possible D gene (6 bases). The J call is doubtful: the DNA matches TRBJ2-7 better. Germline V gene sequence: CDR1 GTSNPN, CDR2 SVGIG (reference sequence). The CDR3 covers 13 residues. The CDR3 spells CAWTALGADEQYF. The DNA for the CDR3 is TGTGCCTGGACCGCGTTGGGGGCCGACGAGCAGTACTTC.